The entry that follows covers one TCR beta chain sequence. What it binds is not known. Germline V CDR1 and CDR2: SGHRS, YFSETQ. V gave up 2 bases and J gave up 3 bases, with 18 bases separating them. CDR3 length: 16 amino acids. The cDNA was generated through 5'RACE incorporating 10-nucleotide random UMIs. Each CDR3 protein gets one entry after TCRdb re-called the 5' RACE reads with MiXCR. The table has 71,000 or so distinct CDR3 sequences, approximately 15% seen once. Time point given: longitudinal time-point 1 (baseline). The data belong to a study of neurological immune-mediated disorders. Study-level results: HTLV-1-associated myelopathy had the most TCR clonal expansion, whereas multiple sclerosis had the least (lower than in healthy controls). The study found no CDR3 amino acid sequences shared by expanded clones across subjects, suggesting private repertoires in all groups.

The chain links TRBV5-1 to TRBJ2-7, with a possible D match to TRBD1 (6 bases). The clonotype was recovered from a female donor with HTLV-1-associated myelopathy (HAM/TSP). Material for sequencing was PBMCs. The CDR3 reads CASSFGAGERVYEQYF. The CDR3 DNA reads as TGCGCCAGCAGCTTTGGGGCAGGGGAAAGGGTCTACGAGCAGTACTTC.